This T cell receptor (beta chain) was identified during a study of molecular identifiers for immune sequencing clone quantification. Broader study findings: Highly expanded clone sizes could be underestimated by identical TCR molecules that share a barcode. Jurkat TCR RNA spiked in from one cell could reportedly be detected among some 980,000 naive cells.

Between the trimmed V and J ends, which lost 5 bases and 0 bases, there was a span of 19 bases. This CDR3 region has 18 residues. From germline, CDR1 is SGHNT and CDR2 YENEEA. TCRdb analysed the PCR reads with MiXCR anew, one entry per CDR3 protein. Found here are 50,000 to 65,000 distinct CDR3 sequences, approximately 25% of them singletons; the top ten hold around 2%. Points on this clonotype: Antigen specificity is unknown.

Naive CD8 library inputs spanned roughly 20,000 to 1,100,000 sorted cells and 10%, 30% or 50% RNA. The chain carries TRBV11-3 and TRBJ2-2, with D possibly matching TRBD2 (6 bases). This sequence originates from a human donor in good health. Some libraries in this study had Jurkat cell RNA spiked in. The sequenced material came from naive CD8+ T cells from blood, with Jurkat cell RNA spiked in. Subset in this sample: FACS-sorted CD8+CD4-CCR7+CD45RA+ naive T cells. The chain's CDR3 is CASSLGVRGGPNTGELFF. CDR3 coding DNA: TGTGCCAGCAGCCTAGGCGTTAGGGGAGGCCCGAACACCGGGGAGCTGTTTTTT.